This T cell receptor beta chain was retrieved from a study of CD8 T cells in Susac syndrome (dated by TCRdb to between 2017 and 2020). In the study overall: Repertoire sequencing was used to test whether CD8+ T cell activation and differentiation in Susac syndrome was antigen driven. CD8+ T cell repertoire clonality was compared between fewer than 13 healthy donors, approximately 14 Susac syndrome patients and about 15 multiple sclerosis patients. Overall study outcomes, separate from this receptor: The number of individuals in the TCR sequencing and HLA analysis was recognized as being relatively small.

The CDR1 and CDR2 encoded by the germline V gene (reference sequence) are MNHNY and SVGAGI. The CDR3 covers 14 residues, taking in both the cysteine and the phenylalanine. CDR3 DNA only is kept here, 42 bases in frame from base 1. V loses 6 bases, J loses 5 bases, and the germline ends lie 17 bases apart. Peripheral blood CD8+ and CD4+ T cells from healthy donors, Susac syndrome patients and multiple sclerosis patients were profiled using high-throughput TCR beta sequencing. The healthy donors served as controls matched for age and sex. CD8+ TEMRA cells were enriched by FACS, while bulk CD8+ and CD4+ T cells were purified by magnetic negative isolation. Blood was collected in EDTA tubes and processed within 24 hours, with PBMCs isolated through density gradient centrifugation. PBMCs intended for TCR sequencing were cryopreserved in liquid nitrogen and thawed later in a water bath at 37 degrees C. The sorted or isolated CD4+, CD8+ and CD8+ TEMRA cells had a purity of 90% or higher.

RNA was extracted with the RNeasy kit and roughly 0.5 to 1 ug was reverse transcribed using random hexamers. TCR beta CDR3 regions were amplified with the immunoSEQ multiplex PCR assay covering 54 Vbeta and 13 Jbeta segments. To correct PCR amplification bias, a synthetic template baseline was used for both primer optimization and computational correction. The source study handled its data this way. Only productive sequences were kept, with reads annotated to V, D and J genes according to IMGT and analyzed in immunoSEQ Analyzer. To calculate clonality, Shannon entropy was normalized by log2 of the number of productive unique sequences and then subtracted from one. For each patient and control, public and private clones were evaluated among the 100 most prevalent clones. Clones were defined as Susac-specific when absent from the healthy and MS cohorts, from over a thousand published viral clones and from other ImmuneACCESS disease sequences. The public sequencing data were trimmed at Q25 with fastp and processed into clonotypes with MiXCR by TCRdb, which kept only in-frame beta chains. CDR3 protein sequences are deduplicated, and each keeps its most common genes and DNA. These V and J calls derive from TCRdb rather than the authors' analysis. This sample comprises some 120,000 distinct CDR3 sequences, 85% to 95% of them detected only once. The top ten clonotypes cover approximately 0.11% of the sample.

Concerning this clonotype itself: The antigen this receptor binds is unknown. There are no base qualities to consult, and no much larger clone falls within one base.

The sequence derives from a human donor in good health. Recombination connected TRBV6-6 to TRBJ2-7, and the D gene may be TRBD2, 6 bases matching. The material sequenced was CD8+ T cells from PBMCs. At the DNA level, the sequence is TGTGCCAGCAGGTCCCAACGCGGGGAGAACGAGCAGTACTTC. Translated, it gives CASRSQRGENEQYF.